Below, 24 T cell receptor beta chains from the same sample are listed, as sequenced in a study of blood T cell repertoires in COVID-19. The data were produced by immunoSEQ multiplex PCR, yet TCRdb's version contains in-frame clones alone and is incomplete. The table has under 150,000 clones, roughly 84% seen once; the top ten hold less than 9.5%. The sample consisted of peripheral blood. All receptors derive from a middle-aged woman with acute or convalescent COVID-19.

J is TRBJ2-1 and V is TRBV2, with 8 positions matching TRBD2. V gave up 0 bases and J gave up 6 bases; unmatched junction bases: 7. Per germline, CDR1 SNHLY and CDR2 FYNNEI. This CDR3 comprises 16 residues. The CDR3 nucleotides read TGTGCCAGCAGTGAAGCGCGAGCGGGGGCCTTCAATGAGCAGTTCTTC. Protein product: CASSEARAGAFNEQFF.

The V call is TRBV9, the J call TRBJ1-1; 7 positions agree with TRBD1. The J segment lost 2 bases and the V segment lost 2 bases, leaving 3 bases of the junction unmatched. The CDR3 is 14 residues long. Germline assignment: CDR1 SGDLS and CDR2 YYNGEE. The DNA of the CDR3 is TGTGCCAGCAGCGTGGGACAGAGTAACACTGAAGCTTTCTTT. Encoded protein: CASSVGQSNTEAFF.

This chain links TRBV11-2 with TRBJ1-3; 9 bases agree with TRBD1. The CDR3 sequence is 15 residues long. Germline assignment: CDR1 SGHAT and CDR2 FQNNGV. V was pared by 2 bases and J by 2 bases, with 1 base of the junction left unmatched. In DNA, the CDR3 is TGTGCCAGCAGCTTACGGGACAGGGCTGGAAACACCATATATTTT. Translation gives CASSLRDRAGNTIYF.

This clone came up a few times. This sequence joins TRBV15 and TRBJ1-1; 8 nucleotides match TRBD1. CDR1 and CDR2 (germline): LNHNV, YYDKDF (reference sequence). The CDR3 is made up of 15 amino acids. The trim removed 9 bases at V and 4 bases at J, leaving 13 bases unmatched. CDR3 bases: TGTGCCACATCGGCGCGTCAGGGGGCTCTCACTGAAGCTTTCTTT. Translation: CATSARQGALTEAFF.

Only a few counts were recorded for this clone. The rearrangement joins TRBV29-1 to TRBJ2-1; 7 bases map to TRBD1. CDR1 is SQVTM and CDR2 is ANQGSEA in the germline V gene. The CDR3 has 12 residues. The J segment lost 8 bases and the V segment lost 5 bases, leaving 6 bases of the junction unmatched. The CDR3 sequence is CSVRRGWYEQFF. The CDR3 coding sequence is TGCAGCGTTCGCAGGGGGTGGTATGAGCAGTTCTTC.

This clone appeared a single time. The V call is TRBV27, the J call TRBJ2-3; weak D call: TRBD2 (6 bases). The V end was cut by 3 bases, the J end by 1 base, with 17 bases between. CDR3 size: 17 residues. CDR1 is MNHEY and CDR2 is SMNVEV in the germline V gene (reference sequence). CDR3: CASSFYGTSSGTDTQYF. The CDR3 coding sequence is TGTGCCAGCAGTTTTTATGGAACTAGCAGTGGCACAGATACGCAGTATTTT.

The V gene is TRBV3-1 (or the pseudogene TRBV3-2), the J gene TRBJ2-3; the D is unclear. The CDR3 is made up of 15 amino acids. The germline V and J ends were trimmed by 1 base and 3 bases, with 11 bases remaining between them. Germline V lookup: CDR1 LGHDT, CDR2 YNNKEL (reference sequence). The CDR3 DNA reads as TGTGCCAGCAGCCAAGGTAGCCGACCTACAGATACGCAGTATTTT. It translates to CASSQGSRPTDTQYF.

This rearrangement joins TRBV3-1 (or the pseudogene TRBV3-2) to TRBJ2-7; TRBD1 agrees at 9 bases. V lost 4 bases and J lost 5; bases outside the gene matches: 12. This CDR3 comprises 16 residues. CDR1 is LGHDT and CDR2 is YNNKEL in the germline V gene (reference sequence). For the CDR3, the DNA is TGTGCCAGCAGCCGGGACGGAGACAGGGGGTTTGACGAGCAGTACTTC. As protein: CASSRDGDRGFDEQYF.

This clone turned up a few times. The J gene is TRBJ1-2, the V gene TRBV19; 8 positions agree with TRBD1. The CDR3 has 15 residues. The J segment lost 2 bases and the V segment lost 5 bases, leaving 7 bases of the junction unmatched. Germline CDR1 LNHDA, CDR2 SQIVND (reference sequence). DNA of the CDR3: TGTGCCAGTAGTGACGACAGGGGAGGAAACTATGGCTACACCTTC. Translated, it gives CASSDDRGGNYGYTF. The variable domain in full, with the rest retrieved from reference TRBV19 and TRBJ1-2, is DGGITQSPKYLFRKEGQNVTLSCEQNLNHDAMYWYRQDPGQGLRLIYYSQIVNDFQKGDIAEGYSVSREKKESFPLTVTSAQKNPTAFYLCASSDDRGGNYGYTFGSGTRLTVV.

This clone was seen a few times. V gene TRBV4-2 combines with J gene TRBJ1-2, with D uncertain. This CDR3 region has 14 residues. Germline V gene lookup returns CDR1 LGHNA and CDR2 YNFKEQ. V was pared by 0 bases and J by 5 bases, with 10 bases between. The DNA for the CDR3 is TGTGCCAGCAGCCAAGACAGGAGCGGGTATGGCTACACCTTC. Amino acids: CASSQDRSGYGYTF.

A note on this clone: The sample has other DNA sequences that encode this CDR3 too. The chain employs TRBV12-3 or TRBV12-4 and TRBJ1-5, with a possible D match to TRBD1 (5 bases). V lost 2 bases, J lost 4 bases, and 6 bases lay in between. CDR3 length: 13 amino acids. CDR3: CASSLRGNQPQHF. The CDR3 DNA sequence: TGTGCCAGCAGTTTAAGGGGAAATCAGCCCCAGCATTTT.

This clone was seen a few times. V usage is TRBV19 and J usage is TRBJ2-1; 8 bases line up with TRBD1. The CDR3 runs to 16 residues. Germline loops: CDR1 LNHDA, CDR2 SQIVND (reference sequence). V shed 6 bases, J shed 7 bases, and the junction held 14 bases outside the gene matches. CDR3 nucleotides: TGTGCCAGTAGGGAGACAGGGGCGCGAGTAGGGAATGAGCAGTTCTTC. As protein: CASRETGARVGNEQFF. The full variable domain, rest sourced from reference TRBV19 and TRBJ2-1, is DGGITQSPKYLFRKEGQNVTLSCEQNLNHDAMYWYRQDPGQGLRLIYYSQIVNDFQKGDIAEGYSVSREKKESFPLTVTSAQKNPTAFYLCASRETGARVGNEQFFGPGTRLTVL.

The V and J genes are TRBV7-6 and TRBJ2-2; weak D call: TRBD1 (6 bases). The CDR3 has 15 residues. Germline assignment: CDR1 SGHVS and CDR2 FNYEAQ. V lost 5 bases and J lost 3, with 13 bases in between. CDR3 sequence (DNA): TGTGCCAGCAGCCCAACAGGGATGGACACCGGGGAGCTGTTTTTT. Encoded protein: CASSPTGMDTGELFF.

The rearrangement joins TRBV12-3 or TRBV12-4 to TRBJ1-1; D possibly corresponds to TRBD1 (6 bases). V was shortened by 2 bases and J by 6 bases, with 10 bases between the two germline ends. CDR3 size: 13 residues. CDR3 bases: TGTGCCAGCAGTTTAAAGAGGGGGTCTGAAGCTTTCTTT. Amino acid sequence: CASSLKRGSEAFF.

The rearrangement joins TRBV11-1 to TRBJ2-1; a possible D gene is TRBD1 (5 bases). Germline V gene sequence: CDR1 SGHAT, CDR2 FQDESV (reference sequence). Trimming left V 3 bases short and J 7 bases short, with 10 bases between. This CDR3 region has 13 residues. CDR3 DNA sequence: TGTGCCAGCAGCTTCCGCAGGGAAAATGAGCAGTTCTTC. Protein sequence: CASSFRRENEQFF.

V and J are TRBV7-8 and TRBJ2-2; 7 positions agree with TRBD2. The CDR3 runs 15 residues. V lost 0 bases, J lost 7 bases, and 5 bases stayed unmatched. Germline lookup yields CDR1 SGHVS and CDR2 FQNEAQ. This CDR3 reads CASSLAPREGGELFF. Here the CDR3 DNA reads TGTGCCAGCAGCTTAGCGCCCAGGGAGGGCGGGGAGCTGTTTTTT.

This chain connects TRBV5-1 to TRBJ2-7, with 8 bases that match TRBD2. Germline CDR1 and CDR2: SGHRS and YFSETQ. This CDR3 region has 17 residues. The junction had 12 bases not matched to a gene; V was cut back by 4 bases and J by 0 bases. The CDR3 bases are TGCGCCAGCAGCCTCAGGGGTAGCGGGGTCGGCTCCTACGAGCAGTACTTC. Encoded protein: CASSLRGSGVGSYEQYF.

V usage is TRBV7-2 and J usage is TRBJ1-2; 7 bases are shared with TRBD1. The germline V gene encodes CDR1 SGHTA and CDR2 FQGNSA. With 5 bases clipped from V and 4 bases from J, the junction kept 10 bases outside the gene matches. CDR3 length: 15 residues. DNA for the CDR3: TGTGCCAGCAGCCAGCCCCCGGGACAGCTCTATGGCTACACCTTC. Protein: CASSQPPGQLYGYTF.

The V and J genes are TRBV5-4 and TRBJ1-4, with D maybe TRBD1 (6 bases). V lost 3 bases and J lost 7, with 16 bases in between. Germline values: CDR1 SGHNT, CDR2 YYREEE (reference sequence). The CDR3 extends over 15 amino acids. CDR3 nucleotides: TGTGCCAGCAGCTCTGGACTGCGAGGGGGTGAAAAACTGTTTTTT. Translation gives CASSSGLRGGEKLFF.

This clone was found a few times. The chain has TRBV12-1 and TRBJ2-1; the D segment call TRBD2 is taken from the table without a DNA check. TRBV12-1 has pseudogene status. The length of the CDR3 is 16 residues. CDR3 in amino acids: CASSLTLGGPLNEQFF. The DNA of the CDR3 is TGTGCCAGCAGCCTTACCCTCGGGGGGCCTCTCAATGAGCAGTTCTTC.

The chain uses TRBV28 and TRBJ1-1; no clear D gene. The germline gives CDR1 MDHEN, CDR2 SYDVKM. This CDR3 is 14 amino acids long. Trimming stripped 8 bases from V and 0 bases from J, with 13 bases between. The CDR3, as DNA: TGTGCCAGCCTCCAGCGAGGTTTGAACACTGAAGCTTTCTTT. This codes for CASLQRGLNTEAFF.

The chain carries TRBV27 and TRBJ2-7, with D unresolved. This CDR3 is built from 13 residues. The V gene's germline CDR1 is MNHEY and CDR2 SMNVEV (reference sequence). Trimming shortened V by 3 bases and J by 7 bases, and 13 bases separated the two germline ends. The chain's CDR3 is CASSFTGGFEQYF. In DNA form, the CDR3 reads TGTGCCAGCAGTTTCACTGGCGGCTTTGAGCAGTACTTC.

This clone was recorded only once. The chain is built from TRBV15 and TRBJ2-3; 9 bases align to TRBD1. The V gene's germline CDR1 is LNHNV and CDR2 YYDKDF (reference sequence). The V gene end was trimmed by 1 base and the J gene end by 2 bases; junction bases not matched to a gene: 1. This CDR3 has 15 residues. The CDR3 protein is CATSRGDRDTDTQYF. CDR3 DNA sequence: TGTGCCACCAGCAGAGGGGACAGGGACACAGATACGCAGTATTTT.

This clone turned up a few times. V is TRBV4-3 and J is TRBJ1-4; 9 bases are a match to TRBD1. Germline V gene sequence: CDR1 LGHNA, CDR2 YSLEER. This CDR3 comprises 14 residues. V was pared by 4 bases and J by 8 bases, with 5 bases of the junction left unmatched. The CDR3 region is CASSLGQGGEKLFF. DNA for the CDR3: TGCGCCAGCAGCCTGGGACAGGGAGGGGAAAAACTGTTTTTT.